The 19 T cell receptor beta chains below were found in one sample sequenced in a study of blood T cell repertoires in COVID-19. Sequenced by immunoSEQ multiplex PCR; TCRdb stores in-frame clones only, minus some. The table lists 130,000 to 150,000 clones, 88% of them singletons. Sequencing was performed on peripheral blood. The receptors stem from a woman between 45 and 65 years old with acute or convalescent COVID-19.

This clone turned up a few times. CDR3 DNA: TGTGCCAGCAGATCGACAGGGGTACGGGGCTACACCTTC. It translates to CASRSTGVRGYTF. The chain recombines TRBV28 with TRBJ1-2, with TRBD1 matching over 8 bases. V trimming: 6 bases; J trimming: 8 bases; junction bases outside the gene matches: 8. Germline V CDR1 and CDR2: MDHEN, SYDVKM. The CDR3 runs 13 residues.

In its sample, this clone was seen once. The chain carries TRBV15 and TRBJ1-3; no clear D gene. The CDR3 is 15 amino acids. Germline CDR1 is LNHNV and CDR2 is YYDKDF (reference sequence). V shed 0 bases and J shed 1 base, with 7 bases lying between them. The CDR3 region has the DNA TGTGCCACCAGCAGAGATCCCGGGTCTGGAAACACCATATATTTT. This encodes CATSRDPGSGNTIYF.

The gene calls are TRBV30 and TRBJ1-6; D is ambiguous. The CDR3 is made up of 13 amino acids. Germline CDR1 GTSNPN, CDR2 SVGIG (reference sequence). Trimming removed 2 bases from V and 10 bases from J, with 12 bases in between. The CDR3: CAWSLGVGSPLHF. The DNA of the CDR3 is TGTGCCTGGAGTCTGGGAGTAGGGTCACCCCTCCACTTT.

This chain uses TRBV27 with TRBJ2-5, with 10 positions matching TRBD1. The CDR3 length is 15 residues. J lost 5 bases, V lost 2 bases, and 5 bases had no gene match. Germline CDR1 MNHEY, CDR2 SMNVEV (reference sequence). CDR3 amino acids: CASSLAGQGQETQYF. In nucleotides, the CDR3 is TGTGCCAGCAGTTTAGCGGGACAGGGGCAGGAGACCCAGTACTTC.

The chain has TRBV6-5 and TRBJ2-2; D is unresolved. The CDR3 is 15 amino acids. From germline, CDR1 is MNHEY and CDR2 SVGAGI. V was shortened by 7 bases and J by 5 bases, with 17 bases between the two germline ends. CDR3: CASTTQDPGTGELFF. The CDR3 coding sequence is TGTGCCAGCACCACGCAAGACCCCGGGACCGGGGAGCTGTTTTTT.

The V gene is TRBV19, the J gene TRBJ2-1; D ambiguous. Germline assignment: CDR1 LNHDA and CDR2 SQIVND (reference sequence). CDR3 length: 14 residues. V lost 4 bases to trimming and J lost 6 bases, with 13 bases between them. The CDR3 loop is CASSKTYISNEQFF. CDR3 DNA sequence: TGTGCCAGTAGTAAAACGTACATTTCCAATGAGCAGTTCTTC.

This chain connects TRBV9 to TRBJ2-3; D might be TRBD2 (5 bases). V was clipped by 3 bases and J by 4 bases, with 21 bases between them. The CDR3 sequence is 17 residues long. In germline, CDR1 is SGDLS, CDR2 YYNGEE. The CDR3 is CASSAGSTSSWADTQYF. The CDR3 DNA sequence: TGTGCCAGCAGCGCGGGATCGACGTCCTCCTGGGCAGATACGCAGTATTTT.

The J gene is TRBJ1-1, the V gene TRBV7-2; D might be TRBD1 (6 bases). This CDR3 contains 16 residues. With 5 bases removed from V and 2 bases from J, the gap between germline ends came to 18 bases. CDR1 and CDR2 from the germline V gene are SGHTA and FQGNSA. In nucleotides, the CDR3 is TGTGCCAGCAGCCAGGACAGACAATACATTAACACTGAAGCTTTCTTT. Translating gives CASSQDRQYINTEAFF. The whole variable domain, filled in from reference TRBV7-2 and TRBJ1-1, reads GAGVSQSPSNKVTEKGKDVELRCDPISGHTALYWYRQSLGQGLEFLIYFQGNSAPDKSGLPSDRFSAERTGGSVSTLTIQRTQQEDSAVYLCASSQDRQYINTEAFFGQGTRLTVV.

The V and J genes are TRBV6-6 and TRBJ2-7; TRBD1 agrees at 8 bases. The CDR3 totals 15 residues. V trimming: 5 bases; J trimming: 6 bases; junction bases outside the gene matches: 12. CDR1 is MNHNY and CDR2 is SVGAGI in the germline V gene (reference sequence). The CDR3 loop is CASSPSDREVSEQYF. In DNA form, the CDR3 reads TGTGCCAGCAGTCCATCGGACAGGGAGGTCTCCGAGCAGTACTTC.

This rearrangement joins TRBV7-2 to TRBJ2-3; TRBD2 matches 10 bases. The CDR3 is 15 residues long. Germline-derived CDR1 and CDR2 are SGHTA and FQGNSA. Trimming took 0 bases from V and 9 from J; bases not matched to a gene: 6. Written as DNA, the CDR3 is TGTGCCAGCAGCTTAGCCTTAGCGGGGGGCAGAACGCAGTATTTT. Translation: CASSLALAGGRTQYF.

The chain joins TRBV10-3 to TRBJ2-2; TRBD2 aligns across 11 bases. Germline lookup yields CDR1 ENHRY and CDR2 SYGVKD. V lost 2 bases to trimming and J lost 7 bases; unmatched junction nucleotides: 3. This CDR3 spans 15 amino acids. CDR3 coding DNA: TGTGCCATCAGTGAGGCCGGGACTAGCGGCGGGGAGCTGTTTTTT. This gives the protein CAISEAGTSGGELFF.

This rearrangement joins TRBV7-3 to TRBJ1-4; D possibly corresponds to TRBD1 (5 bases). V lost 1 base to trimming and J lost 6 bases, with 12 bases between them. In germline, CDR1 is SGHTA, CDR2 FQGTGA. The CDR3 has 15 amino acids. The CDR3 DNA follows: TGTGCCAGCAGCTTAAACGGGCAGGGATATGAAAAACTGTTTTTT. Amino acid sequence: CASSLNGQGYEKLFF.

The genes are TRBV9 and TRBJ2-7, with D perhaps TRBD1 (5 bases). V lost 0 bases, J lost 4 bases, and 5 bases lay in between. There are 12 residues in the CDR3. Germline V CDR1 and CDR2: SGDLS, YYNGEE. In nucleotides, the CDR3 is TGTGCCAGCAGCGTAGAGGGGTACGAGCAGTACTTC. It translates to CASSVEGYEQYF.

This clone was picked up one time. The chain employs TRBV11-2 and TRBJ2-1, with 7 bases matching TRBD2. V was pared by 1 base and J by 4 bases, with 4 bases of the junction left unmatched. The germline V gene encodes CDR1 SGHAT and CDR2 FQNNGV. CDR3 size: 15 residues. The CDR3 reads CASSLVTSPYNEQFF. CDR3 DNA sequence: TGTGCCAGCAGCTTAGTGACTAGCCCGTACAATGAGCAGTTCTTC.

The sample holds one count of this clone. The rearrangement joins TRBV30 to TRBJ1-3, with unresolved D. Trimming left V 4 bases short and J 7 bases short, with 11 bases between. CDR3 length equals 12 residues. Germline V gene sequence: CDR1 GTSNPN, CDR2 SVGIG (reference sequence). In nucleotides, the CDR3 is TGTGCCTGGACCCCTAGCTGGAACACCATATATTTT. Translation gives CAWTPSWNTIYF.

V is TRBV5-1 and J is TRBJ2-1; 10 bases are a match to TRBD2. The CDR3 extends over 18 amino acids. Germline V gene data show CDR1 as SGHRS and CDR2 as YFSETQ. The J segment lost 0 bases and the V segment lost 3 bases, leaving 9 bases of the junction unmatched. CDR3: CASSSLLASGSSYNEQFF. The CDR3 DNA reads TGCGCCAGCAGCTCGCTATTGGCTAGCGGGAGCTCCTACAATGAGCAGTTCTTC.

The chain couples TRBV6-5 to TRBJ2-3, with a weak D call TRBD2 (5 bases). The CDR3 has 15 amino acids. V lost 4 bases and J lost 4, with 15 bases in between. CDR1 is MNHEY and CDR2 is SVGAGI in the germline V gene. The CDR3 sequence: CASSSGRGLSDTQYF. For the CDR3, the DNA is TGTGCCAGCAGTTCAGGCAGAGGGCTATCAGATACGCAGTATTTT.

V and J are TRBV6-5 and TRBJ2-7; weak D call: TRBD1 (6 bases). Trimming removed 5 bases at V and 2 bases at J, with 16 bases between. Germline-derived CDR1 and CDR2 are MNHEY and SVGAGI. The CDR3 consists of 15 residues. CDR3 sequence (DNA): TGTGCCAGCAGTCCAGAAAGGACAGCACCCTACGAGCAGTACTTC. The encoded protein is CASSPERTAPYEQYF.

The V gene is TRBV29-1, the J gene TRBJ2-1, with 9 nucleotides matching TRBD2. J gave up 5 bases and V 7 bases, and 9 bases lay outside the gene matches. Germline V gene sequence: CDR1 SQVTM, CDR2 ANQGSEA. The CDR3 has 14 amino acids. The CDR3 region has the DNA TGCAGCGCCTCGGGGCGCGGGAGGGACAATGAGCAGTTCTTC. This sequence encodes CSASGRGRDNEQFF.